This entry describes one T cell receptor (beta chain). Trimming pared 6 bases from V and 5 bases from J, leaving 16 bases between. Germline CDR1 is MNHNS and CDR2 is SASEGT. The CDR3 is made up of 14 amino acids. This specimen belongs to a study of OX40 agonist ivuxolimab in advanced cancers. Background on the study: Dose-escalation patients were diagnosed with hepatocellular carcinoma, melanoma, renal cell cancer or head and neck cancer.

TCRdb keeps only in-frame clones here, not all; method: immunoSEQ multiplex PCR. The table includes about 70,000 clones, 80% to 90% detected once. The rearrangement uses TRBV6-1 and TRBJ1-2; D uncertain. The sample in question was CD4+ or CD8+ T cells sorted from blood, obtained in a trial of the OX40 agonist ivuxolimab. The sequence was collected from an adult with an advanced solid tumor such as melanoma, head and neck, liver or kidney cancer. For the CDR3, the DNA is TGTGCCAGCAGCGAACAGAGCGGCAGGTATGGCTACACCTTC. Its translation: CASSEQSGRYGYTF.